The text below deals with one T cell receptor beta chain. Its antigen is not known. TCRdb itself ran the 5' RACE reads through MiXCR, one entry per CDR3 protein. The sample consists of approximately 500,000 distinct CDR3 sequences, roughly 26% of them appearing once. The data stem from a study of identical twins. Study observations and caveats: Researchers reported weaker excess twin sharing in beta out-of-frame sequences. There were fewer insertions in abundant cord blood beta clonotypes, but memory repertoires showed no such pattern. One should note that invariant MAIT and iNKT cells could partly confound zero-insertion analyses.

V was pared by 6 bases and J by 5 bases, with 8 bases of the junction left unmatched. This CDR3 is 14 amino acids long. The germline V gene encodes CDR1 SGHRS and CDR2 YFSETQ. The same sample was also used in a study of T cells expressing NK-cell markers. That work contributes: Of the CD8+ T cells in over five donors, about 1.0-7.5% belonged to dominant NKG2C+ clonotypes.

The chain is built from TRBV5-1 and TRBJ2-1; TRBD2 matches at 7 bases. Sequencing was done on a sample of CD4+ T cells sorted from blood. The sequence derives from a woman aged 18-30 years in good health. The CDR3 reads CASMVQRGNNEQFF. In nucleotides, the CDR3 is TGCGCCAGCATGGTACAGCGGGGTAACAATGAGCAGTTCTTC.